Below, 8 T cell receptor beta chains from the same sample are listed, as sequenced in a study of blood T cell repertoires in COVID-19. TCRdb's table, derived via immunoSEQ multiplex PCR, lists solely in-frame clones and lacks some. This sample has over 120,000 clones, with around 89% found just once. Source material: peripheral blood. The source is a man in his sixties with active or convalescent COVID-19.

The chain couples TRBV30 to TRBJ1-2, with 11 nucleotides matching TRBD1. Germline V lookup: CDR1 GTSNPN, CDR2 SVGIG (reference sequence). The CDR3 runs to 15 residues. Trimming took 4 bases from V and 5 from J; bases not matched to a gene: 9. For the CDR3, the DNA is TGTGCCTGGAACACCCGGACAGGGGGCGAATATGGCTACACCTTC. This encodes CAWNTRTGGEYGYTF.

V usage is TRBV19 and J usage is TRBJ1-2; 9 nucleotides agree with TRBD1. This CDR3 comprises 14 residues. Trimming at V came to 8 bases and at J to 4 bases, leaving 8 bases not matched to a gene. CDR1 and CDR2 from the germline V gene are LNHDA and SQIVND (reference sequence). The CDR3 DNA reads TGTGCCAGTGAATCGGGACAGGGTGGCTATGGCTACACCTTC. Its protein is CASESGQGGYGYTF.

This chain links TRBV4-3 with TRBJ2-1; tentative D call: TRBD2 (5 bases). V lost 0 bases and J lost 8, with 11 bases in between. Germline values: CDR1 LGHNA, CDR2 YSLEER. This CDR3 has 14 residues. DNA for the CDR3: TGCGCCAGCAGCCAAGATCGGGGTCCCGATGAGCAGTTCTTC. Its protein is CASSQDRGPDEQFF.

The chain uses TRBV9 and TRBJ2-7; 8 nucleotides align to TRBD2. The germline CDR1 and CDR2 sequences are SGDLS and YYNGEE. CDR3 length: 15 residues. The V and J ends lost 3 bases and 2 bases, in that order; junction bases with no gene match: 7. CDR3 bases: TGTGCCAGCAGCGCGGGGGGGAGGGGCCCCTACGAGCAGTACTTC. It codes for CASSAGGRGPYEQYF.

The J gene is TRBJ2-1, the V gene TRBV27; TRBD2 matches at 14 bases. The trim removed 5 bases at V and 9 bases at J, leaving 15 bases unmatched. Germline values: CDR1 MNHEY, CDR2 SMNVEV (reference sequence). The length of the CDR3 is 18 residues. DNA for the CDR3: TGTGCCAGCAGTGCCTTCCGACTAGCGGGAGGGCCACTGGGTGAGCAGTTCTTC. It translates to CASSAFRLAGGPLGEQFF.

This clone was observed a single time. V usage is TRBV18 and J usage is TRBJ1-1; D gene uncertain. This CDR3 spans 13 amino acids. Between the trimmed V and J ends, which lost 8 bases and 7 bases, there was a span of 17 bases. Germline V CDR1 and CDR2: KGHSH, LQKENI. This CDR3 reads CASTFSGLDEAFF. CDR3 in DNA: TGTGCCAGCACATTCTCGGGTCTGGATGAAGCTTTCTTT. The whole variable domain, remainder taken from reference TRBV18 and TRBJ1-1, is NAGVMQNPRHLVRRRGQEARLRCSPMKGHSHVYWYRQLPEEGLKFMVYLQKENIIDESGMPKERFSAEFPKEGPSILRIQQVVRGDSAAYFCASTFSGLDEAFFGQGTRLTVV.

This rearrangement joins TRBV5-1 to TRBJ2-7, with 9 nucleotides matching TRBD1. Germline-derived CDR1 and CDR2 are SGHRS and YFSETQ. The CDR3 sequence is 13 residues long. Losses at the gene ends were 6 bases for V and 2 bases for J; bases not matched to a gene: 3. The DNA of the CDR3 is TGCGCCAGCAATACAGGGGGCACCTACGAGCAGTACTTC. This encodes CASNTGGTYEQYF.

This sequence joins TRBV18 and TRBJ1-2; a possible D gene is TRBD1 (5 bases). Germline values: CDR1 KGHSH, CDR2 LQKENI. Trimming stripped 2 bases from V and 4 bases from J, with 8 bases between. The CDR3 has 13 amino acids. In nucleotides, the CDR3 is TGTGCCAGCTCACCAGGACACTCCTATGGCTACACCTTC. It specifies CASSPGHSYGYTF.